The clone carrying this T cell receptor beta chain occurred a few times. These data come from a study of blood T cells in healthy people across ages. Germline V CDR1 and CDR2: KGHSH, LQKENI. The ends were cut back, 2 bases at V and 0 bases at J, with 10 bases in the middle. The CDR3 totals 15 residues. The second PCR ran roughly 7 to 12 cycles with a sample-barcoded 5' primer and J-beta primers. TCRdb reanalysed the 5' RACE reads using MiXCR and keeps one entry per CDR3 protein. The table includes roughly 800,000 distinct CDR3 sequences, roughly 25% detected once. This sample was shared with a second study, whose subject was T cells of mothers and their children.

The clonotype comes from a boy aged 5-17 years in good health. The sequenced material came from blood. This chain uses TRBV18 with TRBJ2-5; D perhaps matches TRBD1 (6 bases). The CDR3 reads CASSPLGQNQETQYF. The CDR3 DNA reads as TGTGCCAGCTCACCATTAGGACAGAACCAAGAGACCCAGTACTTC.